The 27 T cell receptor beta chains listed next were all sequenced from one sample in a study of blood T cells in healthy people across ages (dated by TCRdb to the mid-2010s). The protocol used for the library was 5' RACE. Sequencing instrument: Illumina HiSeq 2500. The second PCR ran for about 6 to 12 cycles and used a J-beta primer mix along with a sample-barcoded 5' primer. TCRdb passed the public sequencing reads through fastp at Q25 and MiXCR, retaining productive beta sequences. Records with the same CDR3 protein are collapsed into one entry carrying the most frequent genes and DNA. This sample lists roughly 1.5 million distinct CDR3 sequences; about 42% were detected once. More than 4% of the sample is taken by the ten largest. Sequenced sample: blood. The receptor set was obtained from a woman between 18 and 29 years old in good health.

This clonotype was found a few times. The chain is built from TRBV7-2 and TRBJ1-1, with a tentative D call TRBD1 (6 bases). This CDR3 contains 16 residues. V was pared by 1 base and J by 1 base, with 13 bases between. Germline CDR1 SGHTA, CDR2 FQGNSA. CDR3 sequence: CASSLGGGHTNTEAFF. CDR3 bases: TGTGCCAGCAGCTTAGGGGGGGGACATACGAACACTGAAGCTTTCTTT.

The rearrangement uses TRBV6-2 or TRBV6-3 and TRBJ1-1, with D possibly matching TRBD1 (6 bases). This CDR3 has 13 amino acids. Per the germline V gene, CDR1 is MNHEY and CDR2 is SVGEGT. V was pared by 6 bases and J by 5 bases, with 13 bases between. Here the CDR3 DNA reads TGTGCCAGCAGAACTCAGGGGTGGACTGAAGCTTTCTTT. The encoded protein is CASRTQGWTEAFF.

This clonotype was recorded a few times. V and J are TRBV20-1 and TRBJ2-7; 9 nucleotides match TRBD1. Losses at the gene ends were 2 bases for V and 0 bases for J; bases not matched to a gene: 8. CDR1 and CDR2 from the germline V gene are DFQATT and SNEGSKA (reference sequence). CDR3 length equals 16 residues. CDR3 sequence reads: CSARSAGTGLSYEQYF. DNA of the CDR3: TGCAGTGCTAGATCCGCCGGGACAGGGCTCTCCTACGAGCAGTACTTC.

This clonotype has a handful of counts. This chain uses TRBV4-1 with TRBJ1-5; unclear D gene. CDR1 is MGHRA, CDR2 YSYEKL, per germline. The germline V and J ends were trimmed by 2 bases and 0 bases, with 11 bases remaining between them. CDR3 size: 16 residues. Written as DNA, the CDR3 is TGCGCCAGCAGCCAATACCCCAGGAGTAGCAATCAGCCCCAGCATTTT. Protein: CASSQYPRSSNQPQHF.

The genes are TRBV28 and TRBJ2-7; D remains ambiguous. This CDR3 spans 12 amino acids. Trimming left V 6 bases short and J 3 bases short, with 9 bases between. Germline CDR1 and CDR2: MDHEN and SYDVKM. CDR3 coding DNA: TGTGCCAGCAGGCCTGACTTCTACGAGCAGTACTTC. This sequence encodes CASRPDFYEQYF.

This clonotype was found many times. This sequence joins TRBV29-1 and TRBJ2-2; 8 nucleotides align to TRBD1. Germline trimming cut 4 bases from V and 3 bases from J; bases unmatched to any gene: 4. CDR3 length equals 14 residues. Germline lookup yields CDR1 SQVTM and CDR2 ANQGSEA. CDR3 sequence: CSVGSGGDTGELFF. CDR3 in DNA: TGCAGCGTTGGATCAGGGGGCGACACCGGGGAGCTGTTTTTT.

This clonotype was seen a single time. CDR3 DNA: TGTGCCAGCACCACCCGGGACAGGGCTTCTTACGAGCAGTACTTC. Translating it yields CASTTRDRASYEQYF. This sequence joins TRBV6-2 or TRBV6-3 and TRBJ2-7, with 9 positions matching TRBD1. CDR1 is MNHEY and CDR2 is SVGEGT in the germline V gene. The CDR3 consists of 15 residues. V was pared by 7 bases and J by 4 bases, with 11 bases of the junction left unmatched.

For the CDR3, the DNA is TGTGCCAGCAGTTTCCTGGGATCCAATGGCTACACCTTC. This codes for CASSFLGSNGYTF. The chain links TRBV27 to TRBJ1-2; D ambiguous. This CDR3 is 13 amino acids long. Trimming took 3 bases from V and 6 from J, leaving 11 bases between them. Germline-derived CDR1 and CDR2 are MNHEY and SMNVEV (reference sequence).

The chain has TRBV21-1 and TRBJ2-3; TRBD1 is the table's D call, not checked against the DNA. TRBV21-1 is reported as a pseudogene. This CDR3 spans 22 amino acids. The CDR3 DNA reads as TGTGCCAGCAGCAAAGTCTTTGCGGTGGAAAGGGGGGGGCGAATTTCCACAGATACGCAGTATTTT. It specifies CASSKVFAVERGGRISTDTQYF.

The rearrangement links TRBV7-2 to TRBJ1-2; 7 bases line up with TRBD1. Per germline, CDR1 SGHTA and CDR2 FQGNSA. This CDR3 has 13 residues. The ends lost 5 bases at V and 4 bases at J; junction bases unmatched: 4. CDR3 amino acids: CASSTTGVYGYTF. The DNA for the CDR3 is TGTGCCAGCAGCACAACAGGGGTCTATGGCTACACCTTC.

The V call is TRBV7-9, the J call TRBJ2-7; 7 bases line up with TRBD1. V gave up 4 bases and J gave up 9 bases; unmatched junction bases: 6. From germline, CDR1 is SEHNR and CDR2 FQNEAQ (reference sequence). This CDR3 region has 12 residues. The CDR3: CASSSLGGGQYF. The CDR3 DNA reads TGTGCCAGCAGCTCGCTAGGGGGCGGGCAGTACTTC.

This clonotype was picked up one time. The rearrangement uses TRBV4-2 and TRBJ2-1; D remains unclear. V was pared by 0 bases and J by 9 bases, with 6 bases between. Germline V gene data show CDR1 as LGHNA and CDR2 as YNFKEQ. This CDR3 is 12 amino acids long. The CDR3 nucleotides read TGTGCCAGCAGCCAAGAGGACGGTGAGCAGTTCTTC. Translating gives CASSQEDGEQFF.

This sequence joins TRBV2 and TRBJ2-7; 8 bases are shared with TRBD2. TRBJ2-4 explains the end of the DNA better; the J call may be wrong. The CDR3 covers 16 residues. Germline V gene sequence: CDR1 SNHLY, CDR2 FYNNEI. Here the CDR3 DNA reads TGTGCCAGCAGTGAAGCTTTAGCGGGGATCCAAAACATTCAGTACTTC. It codes for CASSEALAGIQNIQYF.

Ten or more counts support this clonotype. The chain recombines TRBV29-1 with TRBJ2-1, with no clear D. Deletions cut 6 bases from V and 3 bases from J, with 9 bases between. Per the germline V gene, CDR1 is SQVTM and CDR2 is ANQGSEA. The CDR3 loop spans 12 amino acids. CDR3 sequence: CSVPDGYNEQFF. DNA of the CDR3: TGCAGCGTCCCGGACGGCTACAATGAGCAGTTCTTC.

The V gene is TRBV7-9, the J gene TRBJ2-5, with 7 bases identical to TRBD1. Germline assignment: CDR1 SEHNR and CDR2 FQNEAQ (reference sequence). The V and J ends lost 5 bases and 5 bases, in that order; junction bases with no gene match: 8. This CDR3 has 14 residues. The CDR3 DNA follows: TGTGCCAGCAGCCGAGGGGGACAGAAGGAGACCCAGTACTTC. Protein sequence: CASSRGGQKETQYF.

This clonotype was observed many times. The chain uses TRBV13 and TRBJ2-7, with 9 bases fitting TRBD2. V lost 1 base to trimming and J lost 5 bases; unmatched junction nucleotides: 6. Per germline, CDR1 PRHDT and CDR2 FYEKMQ (reference sequence). This CDR3 region has 15 residues. The CDR3, as DNA: TGTGCCAGCAGCTTAGTTAGCGGGGGTAACGACGAGCAGTACTTC. Its translation is CASSLVSGGNDEQYF.

This clonotype was counted a single time. The V and J genes are TRBV20-1 and TRBJ1-2; 8 bases map to TRBD1. The CDR3 is 13 residues long. The germline V gene has CDR1 DFQATT and CDR2 SNEGSKA (reference sequence). V shed 7 bases and J 6 bases; nucleotides not matched to a gene: 10. The CDR3 protein is CSVSPGGANGYTF. CDR3 nucleotides: TGCAGTGTTAGCCCAGGGGGCGCAAATGGCTACACCTTC.

This rearrangement joins TRBV7-9 to TRBJ2-1; D is undetermined. V lost 3 bases, J lost 8 bases, and 14 bases lay in between. Germline CDR1 and CDR2: SEHNR and FQNEAQ (reference sequence). This CDR3 spans 14 amino acids. CDR3 bases: TGTGCCAGCAGCTTCTTGTTAAATGGCGATGAGCAGTTCTTC. This translates into CASSFLLNGDEQFF.

This rearrangement joins TRBV5-1 to TRBJ2-5, with 9 bases matching TRBD1. Unmatched junction bases numbered 2, after V lost 5 bases and J lost 0 bases. The CDR3 runs 14 residues. Germline values: CDR1 SGHRS, CDR2 YFSETQ. The CDR3 spells CASRWDRDQETQYF. In nucleotides, the CDR3 is TGCGCCAGCAGGTGGGACAGGGACCAAGAGACCCAGTACTTC.

The chain carries TRBV20-1 and TRBJ2-7; 12 nucleotides line up with TRBD2. Looked up from germline, CDR1 is DFQATT and CDR2 is SNEGSKA (reference sequence). V lost 0 bases to trimming and J lost 7 bases; unmatched junction nucleotides: 10. This CDR3 contains 16 residues. CDR3 region: CSARELRTSGNNEQYF. CDR3 in DNA: TGCAGTGCTAGAGAGTTAAGGACTAGCGGGAACAATGAGCAGTACTTC.

This chain connects TRBV29-1 to TRBJ1-1; D call uncertain. Germline values: CDR1 SQVTM, CDR2 ANQGSEA. This CDR3 comprises 13 residues. V was pared by 0 bases and J by 1 base, with 6 bases between. CDR3 bases: TGCAGCGTTGAAGACAGGAGGAACACTGAAGCTTTCTTT. As protein: CSVEDRRNTEAFF.

The V call is TRBV5-1, the J call TRBJ2-2, with 10 positions matching TRBD2. The CDR3 sequence is 16 residues long. Germline CDR1 SGHRS, CDR2 YFSETQ. V lost 4 bases and J lost 1; bases outside the gene matches: 4. The CDR3 sequence: CASSGTSAGNTGELFF. The CDR3 nucleotides are TGCGCCAGCAGCGGGACTAGCGCTGGGAACACCGGGGAGCTGTTTTTT.

The J gene is TRBJ2-1, the V gene TRBV7-9; no firm D call. Germline V gene data show CDR1 as SEHNR and CDR2 as FQNEAQ (reference sequence). V dropped 1 base and J dropped 10 bases, with 11 bases sitting between them. The CDR3 contains 13 residues. CDR3 sequence reads: CASSLGATYEQFF. DNA of the CDR3: TGTGCCAGCAGCTTAGGTGCTACCTACGAGCAGTTCTTC.

The chain couples TRBV28 to TRBJ2-1, with D possibly TRBD1 on 5 matching bases. The ends were cut back, 7 bases at V and 2 bases at J, with 15 bases in the middle. The CDR3 length is 15 residues. Germline V gene lookup returns CDR1 MDHEN and CDR2 SYDVKM. CDR3 bases: TGTGCCAGCAAGGGATCCCAGGGAACCTACAATGAGCAGTTCTTC. Translating it yields CASKGSQGTYNEQFF.

The rearrangement joins TRBV3-1 to TRBJ1-2; D is undetermined. This CDR3 comprises 12 residues. V was shortened by 1 base and J by 9 bases, with 9 bases between the two germline ends. Germline CDR1 and CDR2: LGHDT and YNNKEL (reference sequence). The CDR3 DNA reads TGTGCCAGCAGCCAAGGGGCCATGCGCTACACCTTC. It translates to CASSQGAMRYTF. Together with reference TRBV3-1 and TRBJ1-2, the CDR3 gives the full variable domain: DTAVSQTPKYLVTQMGNDKSIKCEQNLGHDTMYWYKQDSKKFLKIMFSYNNKELIINETVPNRFSPKSPDKAHLNLHINSLELGDSAVYFCASSQGAMRYTFGSGTRLTVV.

The chain is built from TRBV5-1 and TRBJ2-2; possibly TRBD2 for D (6 bases). CDR3 length: 14 residues. The germline gives CDR1 SGHRS, CDR2 YFSETQ. Trimming stripped 5 bases from V and 7 bases from J, with 15 bases between. Here the CDR3 DNA reads TGCGCCAGCAGACAGGAGGGCCCGGGCGGGGAGCTGTTTTTT. This codes for CASRQEGPGGELFF.

The chain joins TRBV12-3 or TRBV12-4 to TRBJ2-5; no clear D gene. The DNA matches TRBJ2-7 better at its end, which makes the J call doubtful. The CDR3 runs to 11 residues. For the CDR3, the DNA is TGTGCCAGCGCAGTGAGCTACGAGCAGTACTTC. This gives the protein CASAVSYEQYF.